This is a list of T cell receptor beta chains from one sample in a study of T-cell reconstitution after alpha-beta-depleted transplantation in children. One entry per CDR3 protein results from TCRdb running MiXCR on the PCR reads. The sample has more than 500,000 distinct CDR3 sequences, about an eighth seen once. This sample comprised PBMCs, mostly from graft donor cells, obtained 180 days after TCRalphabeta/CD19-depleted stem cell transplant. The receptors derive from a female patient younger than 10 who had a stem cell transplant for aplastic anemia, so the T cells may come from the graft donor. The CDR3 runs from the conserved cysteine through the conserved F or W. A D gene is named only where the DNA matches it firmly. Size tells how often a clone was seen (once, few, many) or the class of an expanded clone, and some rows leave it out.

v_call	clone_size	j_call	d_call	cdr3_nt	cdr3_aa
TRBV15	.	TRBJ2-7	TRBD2	TGTGCCACCAGCAGAGATAATCTAGCGGGAGCCGGGGAGCAGTACTTC	CATSRDNLAGAGEQYF
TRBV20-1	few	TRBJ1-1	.	TGCAGTGCTAGAGAGTCCGTTAAACGGGGGCGGTTAGAAGCTTTCTTT	CSARESVKRGRLEAFF
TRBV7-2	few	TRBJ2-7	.	TGTGCCAGCAGCTTATCCCGACAGGACTCCTACGAGCAGTACTTC	CASSLSRQDSYEQYF
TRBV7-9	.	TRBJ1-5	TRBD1	TGTGCCAGCAGCATGACAGGGACGGACAGCAATCAGCCCCAGCATTTT	CASSMTGTDSNQPQHF
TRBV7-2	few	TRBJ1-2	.	TGTGCCAGCAGCCAAAGTGGGGGGGCAGGTGGCTACACCTTC	CASSQSGGAGGYTF
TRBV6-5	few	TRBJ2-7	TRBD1	TGTGCCAGCAGTTATTGGGACAGCCTTGATCCCTACGAGCAGTACTTC	CASSYWDSLDPYEQYF
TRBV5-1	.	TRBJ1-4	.	TGCGCCAGCAGCCCGCCCGGGACACCTAATGAAAAACTGTTTTTT	CASSPPGTPNEKLFF
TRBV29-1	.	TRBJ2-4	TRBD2	TGCAGCGAACCGGGACTAGAGAAGAATTTCGGCAAAAACATTCAGTACTTC	CSEPGLEKNFGKNIQYF
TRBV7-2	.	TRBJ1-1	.	TGTGCCAGCAGCTTAACTCGACCAGGGGTGGGAACTGAAGCTTTCTTT	CASSLTRPGVGTEAFF
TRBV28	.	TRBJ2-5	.	TGTGCCAGCAGTCTCGATCGTAGGGGCCGAGAGACCCAGTACTTC	CASSLDRRGRETQYF
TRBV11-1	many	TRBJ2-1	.	TGTGCCAGCAGCTTACCCAACCGTCAGCGGCGGGTGGGCAATGAGCAGTTCTTC	CASSLPNRQRRVGNEQFF
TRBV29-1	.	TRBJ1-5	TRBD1	TGCAGCGTTGCGGACAGGGACAGTCAGCCCCAGCATTTT	CSVADRDSQPQHF
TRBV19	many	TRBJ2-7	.	TGTGCCAGTAGTATGGAAGGTGGCGAGCAGTACTTC	CASSMEGGEQYF
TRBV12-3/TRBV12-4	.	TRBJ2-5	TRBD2	TGTGCCAGCAGTCCAATCCGGACTAGCGGGAGGGCCAGGGAGACCCAGTACTTC	CASSPIRTSGRARETQYF
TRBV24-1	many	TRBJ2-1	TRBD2	TGTGCCACCGCTAGCGGGCTCAACAATGAGCAGTTCTTC	CATASGLNNEQFF
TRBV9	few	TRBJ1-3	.	TGTGCCAGCAGCGTAGTGGACAAAAGCTCTGGAAACACCATATATTTT	CASSVVDKSSGNTIYF
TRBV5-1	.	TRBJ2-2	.	TGCGCCAGCAGCTTGAGGCCAGGGGACTGGACCGGGGAGCTGTTTTTT	CASSLRPGDWTGELFF
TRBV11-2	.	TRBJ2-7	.	TGTGCCAGCAGCTTAGACCACAGGGATTACGAGCAGTACTTC	CASSLDHRDYEQYF
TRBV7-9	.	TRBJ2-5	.	TGTGCCAGCAGCTTAGGCAGGGTGGGCGAGACCCAGTACTTC	CASSLGRVGETQYF
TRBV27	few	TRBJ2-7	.	TGTGCCAGCAGCCACACAGGTTACGAGCAGTACTTC	CASSHTGYEQYF
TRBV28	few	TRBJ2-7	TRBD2	TGTGCCAGCACGGGAACCGGGACTAGCGTTTACTACGAGCAGTACTTC	CASTGTGTSVYYEQYF
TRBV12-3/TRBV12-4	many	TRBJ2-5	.	TGTGCCAGCAGTGAGAGGGGAGAGACCCAGTACTTC	CASSERGETQYF
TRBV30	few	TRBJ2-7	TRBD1	TGTGCCTGGAGTTGGACAGGGGGGTACGAGCAGTACTTC	CAWSWTGGYEQYF
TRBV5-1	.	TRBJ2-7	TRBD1	TGCGCCAGCAGCTTCCTTGGGACAGGGGGCTCGGGCGAGCAGTACTTC	CASSFLGTGGSGEQYF
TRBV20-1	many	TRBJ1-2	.	TGCAGTGCTAGGAGGGTTTGGGGGCATGGCTACACCTTC	CSARRVWGHGYTF
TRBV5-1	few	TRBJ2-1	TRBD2	TGCGCCAGCAAGGGCGCGGGAGGGAAAAGCGATGAGCAGTTCTTC	CASKGAGGKSDEQFF
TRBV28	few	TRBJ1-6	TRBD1	TGTGCCAGCAGTTTTCAGGGACAGGGGAGCAATTCACCCCTCCACTTT	CASSFQGQGSNSPLHF
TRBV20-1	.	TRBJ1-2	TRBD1	TGCAGTGCTAGAGTTCTCCTGGCAGGGGGGCATGGCTACACCTTC	CSARVLLAGGHGYTF
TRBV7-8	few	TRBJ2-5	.	TGTGCCAGCAGCTCGAAGGGACACCGGCGGGGAGAGACCCAGTACTTC	CASSSKGHRRGETQYF
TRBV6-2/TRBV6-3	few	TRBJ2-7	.	TGTGCCAGCACCCCTCGCAGACCCTACGAGCAGTACTTC	CASTPRRPYEQYF
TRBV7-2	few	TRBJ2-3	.	TGTGCCAGCAGCTTAGAACTAGACCGCACAGATACGCAGTATTTT	CASSLELDRTDTQYF
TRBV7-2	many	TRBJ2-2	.	TGTGCCAGCAGCTTAGGTTCAACCACGAACACCGGGGAGCTGTTTTTT	CASSLGSTTNTGELFF
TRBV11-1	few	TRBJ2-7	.	TGTGCCAGCAGCTTATTTGGACAGCCGGCCTCGGGCGAGCAGTACTTC	CASSLFGQPASGEQYF
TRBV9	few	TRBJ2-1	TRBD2	TGTGCCAGCAGCGTAGCTCGGGTCCATTTAGCGGGAGGCAATGAGCAGTTCTTC	CASSVARVHLAGGNEQFF
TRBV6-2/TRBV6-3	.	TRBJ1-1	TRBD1	TGTGCCAGCAGTTACGCTGCCTGGACAGGGAATGGAGCTTTCTTT	CASSYAAWTGNGAFF
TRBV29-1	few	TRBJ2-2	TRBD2	TGCAGCGTTGCCGGGACTAGCGGGAGGAACACCGGGGAGCTGTTTTTT	CSVAGTSGRNTGELFF